Below are 24 T cell receptor beta chains sequenced from a single sample in a study of blood T cell repertoires in COVID-19. Only in-frame clones appear in the TCRdb table, and some are missing; sequencing was by immunoSEQ multiplex PCR. The data hold about 220,000 clones, with approximately 89% observed a single time. Material: PBMCs or T cells enriched from blood (not recorded which). The receptor source for this set is a woman aged 40 to 50 with acute COVID-19.

V is TRBV9 and J is TRBJ1-3; no reliable D call. Germline V gene sequence: CDR1 SGDLS, CDR2 YYNGEE. Trimming stripped 0 bases from V and 1 base from J, with 5 bases between. There are 14 residues in the CDR3. DNA of the CDR3: TGTGCCAGCAGCGTAGCTAGGTCTGGAAACACCATATATTTT. As protein: CASSVARSGNTIYF.

In its sample, this clone was seen once. The gene calls are TRBV2 and TRBJ2-2, with TRBD2 matching 7 bases. CDR1 is SNHLY and CDR2 is FYNNEI in the germline V gene. Germline trimming cut 4 bases from V and 5 bases from J; bases unmatched to any gene: 7. There are 15 residues in the CDR3. The CDR3 nucleotides are TGTGCCAGCAGTGTGGAGCTCGGGGGGACCGGGGAGCTGTTTTTT. Protein: CASSVELGGTGELFF.

This sequence joins TRBV7-8 and TRBJ2-2; TRBD2 matches at 9 bases. CDR3 length: 16 residues. CDR1 and CDR2 (germline): SGHVS, FQNEAQ. V lost 6 bases and J lost 4; bases outside the gene matches: 9. The CDR3 DNA is TGTGCCAGCAGTGTCTGGGCGGGAGGGCCCACCGGGGAGCTGTTTTTT. It is translated as CASSVWAGGPTGELFF.

The chain uses TRBV2 and TRBJ2-7; 8 bases match TRBD1. From germline, CDR1 is SNHLY and CDR2 FYNNEI. The CDR3 spans 11 residues. The V segment lost 6 bases and the J segment 7 bases; nucleotides outside the gene matches: 2. The CDR3 region has the DNA TGTGCCAGCAGACGACAGGGGGAGCAGTACGTC. Its protein is CASRRQGEQYV.

The genes are TRBV19 and TRBJ1-5; tentatively, D is TRBD1 (5 bases). Trimming left V 7 bases short and J 5 bases short, with 15 bases between. The germline gives CDR1 LNHDA, CDR2 SQIVND (reference sequence). The CDR3 has 14 residues. CDR3 nucleotides: TGTGCCAGTATAGGGAGGGGCCCTGATCAGCCCCAGCATTTT. It codes for CASIGRGPDQPQHF.

The chain recombines TRBV4-1 with TRBJ2-7, with a weak D call TRBD1 (6 bases). This CDR3 is 16 amino acids long. Per germline, CDR1 MGHRA and CDR2 YSYEKL. Trimming cost V 1 base and J 6 bases, with 19 bases left between them. The CDR3 nucleotides read TGCGCCAGCAGCCAAGGGGTGGGGGCAGGTTTCTTCGAGCAGTACTTC. Protein: CASSQGVGAGFFEQYF.

For this clone: One end of the junction does not line up with germline, which may come from a read error. The chain has TRBV12-3 or TRBV12-4 and TRBJ1-6; tentative D call: TRBD1 (5 bases). The CDR3 is 12 amino acids. CDR3: CASSLLGRDWGF. The CDR3 bases are TGTGCCAGCAGTTTGCTTGGGAGGGACTGGGGTTTT.

The chain recombines TRBV5-1 with TRBJ2-7; the D gene is possibly TRBD1 (5 bases). V lost 3 bases to trimming and J lost 6 bases, with 13 bases between them. This CDR3 spans 13 amino acids. Germline-derived CDR1 and CDR2 are SGHRS and YFSETQ. DNA for the CDR3: TGCGCCAGCAGCTCACTAACAGGCAGCGAGCAGTACGTC. Translated: CASSSLTGSEQYV.

This chain links TRBV5-6 with TRBJ1-5, with TRBD1 identical over 7 bases. The CDR3 has 14 residues. The ends lost 0 bases at V and 5 bases at J; junction bases unmatched: 2. CDR1 is SGHDT and CDR2 is YYEEEE in the germline V gene. The CDR3 DNA is TGTGCCAGCAGCTTGGGGGACAGCTATCAGCCCCAGCATTTT. Protein sequence: CASSLGDSYQPQHF.

The genes are TRBV18 and TRBJ1-5, with a weak D call TRBD1 (6 bases). The CDR3 length is 14 residues. V lost 5 bases and J 8 bases, leaving 16 bases between the germline ends. Germline values: CDR1 KGHSH, CDR2 LQKENI. In nucleotides, the CDR3 is TGTGCCAGCTCAAGAGGACAGTCCGGGGAGCCCCAGCATTTT. Translating it yields CASSRGQSGEPQHF.

The chain has TRBV9 and TRBJ2-5, with 8 bases fitting TRBD2. V lost 3 bases, J lost 1 base, and 11 bases stayed unmatched. This CDR3 region has 17 residues. From germline, CDR1 is SGDLS and CDR2 YYNGEE. CDR3 DNA: TGTGCCAGCAGCGCCGGGACTAGACCCGTGGGCCAAGAGACCCAGTACTTC. It encodes CASSAGTRPVGQETQYF.

The gene calls are TRBV15 and TRBJ1-1, with TRBD1 as a possible D gene (5 bases). Per germline, CDR1 LNHNV and CDR2 YYDKDF (reference sequence). The CDR3 has 14 amino acids. V dropped 4 bases and J dropped 5 bases, with 14 bases sitting between them. The CDR3 sequence: CATSTPTGVTEAFF. The CDR3 bases are TGTGCCACCAGCACCCCTACGGGGGTTACTGAAGCTTTCTTT. The full variable domain, rest sourced from reference TRBV15 and TRBJ1-1, is DAMVIQNPRYQVTQFGKPVTLSCSQTLNHNVMYWYQQKSSQAPKLLFHYYDKDFNNEADTPDNFQSRRPNTSFCFLDIRSPGLGDTAMYLCATSTPTGVTEAFFGQGTRLTVV.

The chain uses TRBV12-3 or TRBV12-4 and TRBJ2-7; no clear D. The germline V and J ends were trimmed by 3 bases and 4 bases, with 7 bases remaining between them. The CDR3 spans 12 residues. As DNA, the CDR3 is TGTGCCAGCAGTTTCCGCAGGTACGAGCAGTACGTC. Protein sequence: CASSFRRYEQYV.

The V call is TRBV19, the J call TRBJ2-1, with 12 bases that match TRBD2. V lost 4 bases to trimming and J lost 4 bases; unmatched junction nucleotides: 2. Germline-derived CDR1 and CDR2 are LNHDA and SQIVND (reference sequence). The CDR3 is 15 amino acids. As DNA, the CDR3 is TGTGCCAGTAGTACGGGACTAGCGGGTTACAATGAGCAGTTCTTC. Amino acid sequence: CASSTGLAGYNEQFF.

V gene TRBV7-9 combines with J gene TRBJ1-5, with D tentatively TRBD1 (5 bases). Trimming removed 1 base from V and 6 bases from J, with 16 bases in between. The CDR3 length is 16 residues. CDR1 is SEHNR, CDR2 FQNEAQ, per germline (reference sequence). CDR3 loop: CASSLVIDSRAQPQHF. In nucleotides, the CDR3 is TGTGCCAGCAGCTTAGTCATCGACAGCCGGGCTCAGCCCCAGCATTTT.

The rearrangement uses TRBV19 and TRBJ1-5; D remains ambiguous. V shed 7 bases and J shed 2 bases, with 21 bases lying between them. The CDR3 is made up of 17 amino acids. Germline V gene sequence: CDR1 LNHDA, CDR2 SQIVND (reference sequence). CDR3 in DNA: TGTGCCAGTATGGGAGGCGGAGTTGGGAATCGCAATCAGCCCCAGCATTTT. Its protein is CASMGGGVGNRNQPQHF.

About this clone: Other DNA sequences from this sample encode an identical CDR3 as well. The chain carries TRBV7-9 and TRBJ2-2, with 11 bases fitting TRBD1. With 9 bases clipped from V and 2 bases from J, the junction kept 17 bases outside the gene matches. Germline V lookup: CDR1 SEHNR, CDR2 FQNEAQ (reference sequence). There are 19 residues in the CDR3. CDR3 residues: CASSPVRGQGEPNTGELFF. The DNA for the CDR3 is TGTGCCAGTAGCCCCGTCCGGGGACAGGGGGAACCAAACACCGGGGAGCTGTTTTTT.

The chain uses TRBV24-1 and TRBJ1-2, with 10 bases aligning to TRBD1. The germline V gene has CDR1 KGHDR and CDR2 SFDVKD. The length of the CDR3 is 15 residues. Losses at the gene ends were 4 bases for V and 7 bases for J; bases not matched to a gene: 8. CDR3 residues: CATSDRGQGVSGYTF. In DNA form, the CDR3 reads TGTGCCACCAGTGACCGTGGACAGGGGGTGTCTGGCTACACCTTC.

This sequence joins TRBV5-1 and TRBJ2-2; the D gene is possibly TRBD1 (5 bases). Between the trimmed V and J ends, which lost 2 bases and 5 bases, there was a span of 13 bases. This CDR3 comprises 15 residues. Looked up from germline, CDR1 is SGHRS and CDR2 is YFSETQ. CDR3 residues: CASSLGREGTGELFF. The CDR3, as DNA: TGCGCCAGCAGCTTAGGCAGGGAAGGTACCGGGGAGCTGTTTTTT.

The rearrangement joins TRBV5-4 to TRBJ2-2, with 8 bases aligning to TRBD1. V shed 4 bases, J shed 5 bases, and the junction held 7 bases outside the gene matches. CDR1 is SGHNT, CDR2 YYREEE, per germline (reference sequence). The CDR3 totals 15 residues. CDR3 bases: TGTGCCAGCAGCGTGAAGACAGGGGAAACCGGGGAGCTGTTTTTT. This sequence encodes CASSVKTGETGELFF. Based on the CDR3 plus reference TRBV5-4 and TRBJ2-2, the full variable domain is ETGVTQSPTHLIKTRGQQVTLRCSSQSGHNTVSWYQQALGQGPQFIFQYYREEENGRGNFPPRFSGLQFPNYSSELNVNALELDDSALYLCASSVKTGETGELFFGEGSRLTVL.

V gene TRBV5-5 combines with J gene TRBJ2-4; 9 positions agree with TRBD1. The CDR3 spans 15 residues. V was pared by 3 bases and J by 4 bases, with 5 bases of the junction left unmatched. Germline V lookup: CDR1 SGHKS, CDR2 YYEKEE (reference sequence). The CDR3 sequence is CASSSGQGRKNIQYF. CDR3 coding DNA: TGTGCCAGCAGCTCCGGACAGGGGCGGAAAAACATTCAGTACTTC.

The chain employs TRBV6-4 and TRBJ2-1; 8 nucleotides match TRBD2. The junction had 7 bases not matched to a gene; V was cut back by 2 bases and J by 4 bases. From germline, CDR1 is MRHNA and CDR2 SNTAGT. The CDR3 spans 16 residues. The chain's CDR3 is CASSDPPGGKYNEQFF. Here the CDR3 DNA reads TGTGCCAGCAGTGACCCCCCGGGGGGGAAATACAATGAGCAGTTCTTC.

The chain combines TRBV7-2 with TRBJ1-2; D is unresolved. The CDR3 contains 17 residues. V was cut by 5 bases and J by 0 bases, with 19 bases left in between. The germline CDR1 and CDR2 sequences are SGHTA and FQGNSA. The CDR3 DNA sequence: TGTGCCAGCAGCCCTAGGCCAGGAGGCCATCCTAACTATGGCTACACCTTC. This translates into CASSPRPGGHPNYGYTF.

This clone was picked up a small number of times. V and J are TRBV1 and TRBJ2-2; the listed D gene, TRBD1, was not tested against the DNA. TRBV1 is designated a pseudogene. This CDR3 region has 17 residues. The CDR3 protein is CTSTGQKISQNTGELFF. The DNA of the CDR3 is TGCACCAGCACGGGACAGAAAATATCCCAAAACACCGGGGAGCTGTTTTTT.